The clone carrying this TCR beta chain was counted between two and nine times. Its matching antigen is unknown. Some clones are missing from TCRdb's copy, which holds only in-frame ones; the method was immunoSEQ multiplex PCR. The sample has around 720,000 clones, roughly 73% seen once. The CDR3 runs to 16 residues. Trimming left V 5 bases short and J 3 bases short, with 17 bases between. Germline CDR1 LNHDA, CDR2 SQIVND (reference sequence). This specimen belongs to a study of shared clonotypes between healthy human individuals. Study results and limitations: A generally larger estimated richness was seen in naive subsets than in memory subsets.

Donors were healthy HIV-negative adults without recently reported acute infections or vaccinations. A split of CD4+ cells into CD45RA+ naive and CD45RA-negative memory subsets was performed. V and J are TRBV19 and TRBJ2-1; TRBD2 might be the D (5 bases). Specimen: memory CD4+ T cells sorted from blood. Sample subset: CD45RA-negative fraction. The sequence came from a woman between 25 and 40 years old in good health. The CDR3 sequence: CASSYRGQAFYNEQFF. CDR3 DNA: TGTGCCAGTAGTTATCGCGGGCAAGCTTTCTACAATGAGCAGTTCTTC.